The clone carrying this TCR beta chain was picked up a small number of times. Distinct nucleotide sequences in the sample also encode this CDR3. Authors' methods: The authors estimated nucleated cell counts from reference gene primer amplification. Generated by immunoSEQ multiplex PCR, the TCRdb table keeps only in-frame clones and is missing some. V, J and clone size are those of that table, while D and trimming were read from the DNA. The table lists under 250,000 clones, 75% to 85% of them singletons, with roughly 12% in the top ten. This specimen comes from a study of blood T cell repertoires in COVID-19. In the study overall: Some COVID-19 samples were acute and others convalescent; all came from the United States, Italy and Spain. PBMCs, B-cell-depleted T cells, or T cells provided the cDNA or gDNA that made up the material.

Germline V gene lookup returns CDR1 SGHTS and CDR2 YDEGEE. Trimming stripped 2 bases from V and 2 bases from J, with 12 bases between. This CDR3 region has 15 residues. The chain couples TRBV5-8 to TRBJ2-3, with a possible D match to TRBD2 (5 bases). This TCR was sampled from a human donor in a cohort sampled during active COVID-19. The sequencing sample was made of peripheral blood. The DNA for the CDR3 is TGTGCCAGCAGCTTAGGAACGGGGAACACAGATACGCAGTATTTT. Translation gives CASSLGTGNTDTQYF.